This TCR beta chain was retrieved from a study of cytomegalovirus exposure and HLA in healthy donors. Germline V gene sequence: CDR1 SQVTM, CDR2 ANQGSEA. The CDR3 consists of 14 residues. V lost 4 bases and J lost 3; bases outside the gene matches: 9. PCR employed 60 Vbeta and 13 Jbeta primers. Repertoires were generated with immunoSEQ multiplex PCR, while TCRdb's copy carries only in-frame clones and drops some. The table has 75,000 to 100,000 clones, around 76% seen once. This rearrangement joins TRBV29-1 to TRBJ2-7; 7 nucleotides agree with TRBD1. This TCR was recovered from a woman aged 60-70 years in good health and CMV-seropositive. Sequencing was performed on PBMCs. The CDR3 DNA is TGCAGCGTTGGGGACAGAACTAATATCTACGAGCAGTACTTC. Translated, it gives CSVGDRTNIYEQYF.